What follows are 14 T cell receptor beta chains derived from one specimen sequenced in a study of blood T cell repertoires in COVID-19. Sequencing was performed with immunoSEQ multiplex PCR; in TCRdb, only in-frame clones are kept and a portion is missing. This repertoire shows about 54,000 clones, around 87% found once; its top ten account for over 7.5%. What was sequenced was peripheral blood. These receptors were obtained from a man between 45 and 60 years old with active COVID-19.

This clone appeared once. V gene TRBV11-2 combines with J gene TRBJ2-3; D gene unclear. This CDR3 region has 12 residues. The germline gives CDR1 SGHAT, CDR2 FQNNGV. Trimming took 3 bases from V and 6 from J, leaving 7 bases between them. CDR3 residues: CASSFGRDTQYF. The DNA for the CDR3 is TGTGCCAGCAGCTTTGGTCGGGATACGCAGTATTTT.

The chain employs TRBV5-6 and TRBJ1-1; 8 nucleotides line up with TRBD1. Germline V gene data show CDR1 as SGHDT and CDR2 as YYEEEE. The CDR3 length is 15 residues. V was pared by 1 base and J by 0 bases, with 2 bases of the junction left unmatched. The CDR3 coding sequence is TGTGCCAGCAGCTTGATGACAGGGGTGAACACTGAAGCTTTCTTT. Translated, it gives CASSLMTGVNTEAFF.

This sequence joins TRBV30 and TRBJ1-2; D unclear. The V gene's germline CDR1 is GTSNPN and CDR2 SVGIG (reference sequence). This CDR3 is 15 amino acids long. Trimming cost V 1 base and J 1 base, with 13 bases left between them. CDR3 amino acids: CAWSAPREVNYGYTF. The DNA for the CDR3 is TGTGCCTGGAGTGCCCCCCGAGAGGTTAACTATGGCTACACCTTC.

This clone was seen a handful of times. J is TRBJ2-2 and V is TRBV18, with D tentatively TRBD2 (6 bases). This CDR3 comprises 15 residues. Germline assignment: CDR1 KGHSH and CDR2 LQKENI. V lost 3 bases and J lost 4, with 12 bases in between. The CDR3 sequence: CASSPREAGTGELFF. The CDR3, as DNA: TGTGCCAGCTCACCCAGGGAGGCAGGCACCGGGGAGCTGTTTTTT. The full variable domain, in which reference TRBV18 and TRBJ2-2 provide the parts outside the CDR3, is NAGVMQNPRHLVRRRGQEARLRCSPMKGHSHVYWYRQLPEEGLKFMVYLQKENIIDESGMPKERFSAEFPKEGPSILRIQQVVRGDSAAYFCASSPREAGTGELFFGEGSRLTVL.

The CDR3 nucleotides are TGCAGCGTCTCGGGAGGGCCGGGTTCCTACAATGAGCAGTTCTTC. As protein: CSVSGGPGSYNEQFF. The rearrangement uses TRBV29-1 and TRBJ2-1; 8 bases map to TRBD2. The CDR3 loop spans 15 amino acids. With 6 bases clipped from V and 1 base from J, the junction kept 8 bases outside the gene matches. CDR1 and CDR2 (germline): SQVTM, ANQGSEA.

In the case of this clone: The junction and the germline gene differ at one end; a read error may be behind it. The chain is built from TRBV7-9 and TRBJ2-1; 12 positions match TRBD2. Germline V gene data show CDR1 as SEHNR and CDR2 as FQNEAQ (reference sequence). CDR3 length: 15 residues. The CDR3 loop reads CASSLAGGHDNEQFF. The CDR3 DNA follows: TGTGCCAGCAGCCTAGCGGGGGGGCATGACAATGAGCAGTTCTTC.

This clone turned up a few times. The J gene is TRBJ1-2, the V gene TRBV28; weak D call: TRBD1 (5 bases). The CDR3 contains 11 residues. Germline CDR1 and CDR2: MDHEN and SYDVKM. The V and J ends lost 4 bases and 12 bases respectively, with 12 bases between them. The CDR3 DNA reads TGTGCCAGCAGTTCCAGGGCGAGTAACACCTTC. Encoded protein: CASSSRASNTF.

The CDR3 DNA sequence: TGTGCCAGTAGTTCCCGATACAGGTTCGCGAACACCGGGGAGCTGTTTTTT. Its translation is CASSSRYRFANTGELFF. This chain joins TRBV19 and TRBJ2-2; perhaps TRBD1 as D (5 bases). V dropped 5 bases and J dropped 0 bases, with 16 bases sitting between them. This CDR3 has 17 residues. CDR1 and CDR2 (germline): LNHDA, SQIVND (reference sequence). Drawing the rest from reference TRBV19 and TRBJ2-2, the complete variable domain is DGGITQSPKYLFRKEGQNVTLSCEQNLNHDAMYWYRQDPGQGLRLIYYSQIVNDFQKGDIAEGYSVSREKKESFPLTVTSAQKNPTAFYLCASSSRYRFANTGELFFGEGSRLTVL.

The genes are TRBV27 and TRBJ2-3; perhaps TRBD2 as D (6 bases). CDR1 is MNHEY and CDR2 is SMNVEV in the germline V gene (reference sequence). With 3 bases removed from V and 0 bases from J, the gap between germline ends came to 13 bases. The CDR3 spans 16 residues. DNA of the CDR3: TGTGCCAGCAGTTTCTCGGGGGTTTCTAGCACAGATACGCAGTATTTT. Amino acid sequence: CASSFSGVSSTDTQYF.

This clone was found a few times. The rearrangement links TRBV2 to TRBJ2-7, with D maybe TRBD1 (5 bases). The length of the CDR3 is 13 residues. CDR1 is SNHLY and CDR2 is FYNNEI in the germline V gene. V lost 6 bases, J lost 3 bases, and 12 bases lay in between. CDR3 in amino acids: CASRVTVGYEQYF. DNA of the CDR3: TGTGCCAGCAGGGTGACAGTCGGCTACGAGCAGTACTTC.

V is TRBV4-1 and J is TRBJ2-5; 7 nucleotides line up with TRBD1. Germline V gene sequence: CDR1 MGHRA, CDR2 YSYEKL. Trimming removed 5 bases from V and 5 bases from J; junction bases left unmatched: 2. The CDR3 is made up of 12 amino acids. CDR3 nucleotide sequence: TGCGCCAGCAGCATACAGGGGGAGACCCAGTACTTC. Translating it yields CASSIQGETQYF.

Only one count was recorded for this clone. The genes are TRBV5-6 and TRBJ1-2; 7 bases fit TRBD1. Germline V CDR1 and CDR2: SGHDT, YYEEEE. This CDR3 contains 13 residues. The V gene end was trimmed by 0 bases and the J gene end by 8 bases; junction bases not matched to a gene: 4. The CDR3 is CASSLGFRGGYTF. The CDR3 DNA follows: TGTGCCAGCAGCTTGGGCTTCAGGGGGGGCTACACCTTC.

This sequence joins TRBV12-3 or TRBV12-4 and TRBJ2-5, with TRBD2 as a possible D gene (6 bases). The CDR3 is 13 residues long. V was trimmed by 6 bases and J by 5 bases, leaving 13 bases between them. The CDR3 bases are TGTGCCAGCAGCCACGGGAGAGGGGAGACCCAGTACTTC. Its protein product is CASSHGRGETQYF.

The V and J genes are TRBV5-4 and TRBJ1-2; 8 nucleotides line up with TRBD1. V trimming: 4 bases; J trimming: 3 bases; junction bases outside the gene matches: 5. Germline CDR1 reads SGHNT; CDR2 reads YYREEE (reference sequence). This CDR3 is 14 amino acids long. The DNA of the CDR3 is TGTGCCAGCAGCATAGACAGGGGAGACTATGGCTACACCTTC. It encodes CASSIDRGDYGYTF.